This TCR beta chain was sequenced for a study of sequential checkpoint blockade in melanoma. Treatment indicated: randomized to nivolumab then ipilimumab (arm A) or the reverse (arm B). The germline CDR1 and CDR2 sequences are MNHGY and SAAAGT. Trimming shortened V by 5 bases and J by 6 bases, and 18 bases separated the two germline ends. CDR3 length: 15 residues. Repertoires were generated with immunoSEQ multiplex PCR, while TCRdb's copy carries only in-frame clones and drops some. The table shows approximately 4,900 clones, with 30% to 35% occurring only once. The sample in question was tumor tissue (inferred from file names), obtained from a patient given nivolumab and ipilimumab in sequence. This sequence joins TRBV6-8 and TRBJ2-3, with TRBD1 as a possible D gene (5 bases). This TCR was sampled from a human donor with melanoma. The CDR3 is CASSPLLKGWDTQYF. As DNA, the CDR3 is TGTGCCAGCAGTCCTTTACTGAAGGGGTGGGATACGCAGTATTTT.